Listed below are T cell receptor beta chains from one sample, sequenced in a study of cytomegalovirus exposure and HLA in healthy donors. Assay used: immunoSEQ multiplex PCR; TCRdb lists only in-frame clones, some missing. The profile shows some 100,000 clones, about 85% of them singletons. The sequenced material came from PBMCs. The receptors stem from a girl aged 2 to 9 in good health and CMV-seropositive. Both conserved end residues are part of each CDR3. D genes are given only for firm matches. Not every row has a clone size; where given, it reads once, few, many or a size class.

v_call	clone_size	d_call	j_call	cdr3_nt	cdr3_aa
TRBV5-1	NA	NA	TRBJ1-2	TGCGCCAGCCTCAGAACCCTCTATGGCTACACCTTC	CASLRTLYGYTF
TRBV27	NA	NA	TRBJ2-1	TGTGCCAGCAGTAACCAAGCGGGCCGAGAGCAGTTCTTC	CASSNQAGREQFF
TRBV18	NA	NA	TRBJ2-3	TGTGCCAGCTCACCCCCTAGCACAGATACGCAGTATTTT	CASSPPSTDTQYF
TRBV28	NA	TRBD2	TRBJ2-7	TGTGCCAGCAGTTGGGTCAAAGCGGGAGTTGGAGAGCAGTACTTC	CASSWVKAGVGEQYF
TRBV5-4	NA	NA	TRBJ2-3	TGTGCCAGCAGCTGGTCGGGCACAGATACGCAGTATTTT	CASSWSGTDTQYF
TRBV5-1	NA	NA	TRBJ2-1	TGCGCCAGCAGAGGGAGTAGGGTAGACAATGAGCAGTTCTTC	CASRGSRVDNEQFF
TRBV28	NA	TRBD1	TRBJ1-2	TGTGCCAGCAGTTTAATGGGGACAGGGGGCCGAAAGGGCTACACCTTC	CASSLMGTGGRKGYTF
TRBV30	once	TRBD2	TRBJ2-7	TGTGCCTGGCTTGAAGCGGGAAGATCTTACGAGCAGTACTTC	CAWLEAGRSYEQYF
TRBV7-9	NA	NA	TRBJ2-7	TGTGCCAGCAGCACCGGGTGGGACAACGAGCAGTACTTC	CASSTGWDNEQYF
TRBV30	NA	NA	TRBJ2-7	TGTGCCTGGAGTGTTTTAGAGTTCAGGGTGAGCTACGAGCAGTACTTC	CAWSVLEFRVSYEQYF
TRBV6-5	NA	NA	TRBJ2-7	TGTGCCAGCAGCTTCGGACGGGGCGAGCAGTACTTC	CASSFGRGEQYF
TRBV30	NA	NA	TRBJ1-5	TGTGCCTGGAGTTCTGTGGCAGGGGTGGTCCAGCCCCAGCATTTT	CAWSSVAGVVQPQHF
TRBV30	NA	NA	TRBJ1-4	TGTGCCTGGAGTGTACTCCAGGGCAATGAAAAACTGTTTTTT	CAWSVLQGNEKLFF
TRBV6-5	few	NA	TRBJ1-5	TGTGCCAGCAGTTACTCGGCTGGGAGACCCCAGCATTTT	CASSYSAGRPQHF
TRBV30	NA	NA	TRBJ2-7	TGTGCCTGGAGTGTTAGCAGGGTATTTTGGTACGAGCAGTACTTC	CAWSVSRVFWYEQYF
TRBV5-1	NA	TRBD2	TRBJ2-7	TGCGCCAGCAGCTTCGTGGGCGGGAGGCTCTACGAGCAGTACTTC	CASSFVGGRLYEQYF
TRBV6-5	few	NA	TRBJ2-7	TGTGCCAGCAGGGAGAGGACAGCCGCCTACGAGCAGTACTTC	CASRERTAAYEQYF
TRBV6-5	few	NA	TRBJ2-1	TGTGCCAGCAGTTACGGTAGGGCAGGGGTCAATGAGCAGTTCTTC	CASSYGRAGVNEQFF
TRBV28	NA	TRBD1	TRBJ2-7	TGTGCCAGCAGTCAACCAGGGGGCACCTACGAGCAGTACTTC	CASSQPGGTYEQYF
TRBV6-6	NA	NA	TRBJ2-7	TGTGCCAGCAGTTACTCGAATACGGAGACCTACGAGCAGTACTTC	CASSYSNTETYEQYF
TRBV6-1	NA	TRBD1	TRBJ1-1	TGTGCCAGCAGTGACGAGGGGGCGGGAGCTTTCTTT	CASSDEGAGAFF
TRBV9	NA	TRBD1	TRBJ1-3	TGTGCCAGCAATAAAGACAGGGCGGAAAACACCATATATTTT	CASNKDRAENTIYF
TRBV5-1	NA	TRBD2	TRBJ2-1	TGCGCCAGCAGCTTCAACACTTTAGCGGGAGAGGGATACAATGAGCAGTTCTTC	CASSFNTLAGEGYNEQFF
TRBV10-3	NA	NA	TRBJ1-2	TGTGCCATCAGCATGTCGCAGGAGGATGGCTACACCTTC	CAISMSQEDGYTF
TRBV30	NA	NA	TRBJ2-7	TGTGCCTGGAGTCTTCGGGACACCCAGTACTTC	CAWSLRDTQYF
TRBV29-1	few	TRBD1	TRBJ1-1	TGCAGCGTTATATTTTACGACAGGGGAATGAACACTGAAGCTTTCTTT	CSVIFYDRGMNTEAFF
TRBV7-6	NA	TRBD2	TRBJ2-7	TGTGCCAGCAGCCTAGCGGGAGGGCCAGGTGGAGAGCAGTACTTC	CASSLAGGPGGEQYF
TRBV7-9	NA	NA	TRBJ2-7	TGTGCCAGCAGCTTACGTCGAGAGGGCTACGAGCAGTACTTC	CASSLRREGYEQYF
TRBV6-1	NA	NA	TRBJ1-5	TGTGCCAGCAGTGATAAGGGGCTAAATCAGCCCCAGCATTTT	CASSDKGLNQPQHF
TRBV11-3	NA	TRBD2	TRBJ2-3	TGTGCCAGCAGCCCAGGACTAGGACCAGATACGCAGTATTTT	CASSPGLGPDTQYF
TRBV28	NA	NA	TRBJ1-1	TGTGCCAGTTGGAGAGGGGGAAGGACTGAAGCTTTCTTT	CASWRGGRTEAFF
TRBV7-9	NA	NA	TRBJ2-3	TGTGCCAGCAGCTCACCGGGACTCAGCACAGATACGCAGTATTTT	CASSSPGLSTDTQYF
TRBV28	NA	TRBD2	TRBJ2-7	TGTGCCAGCAGGCCCTCGACTAGCGGGAGTAGGTATTACGAGCAGTACTTC	CASRPSTSGSRYYEQYF
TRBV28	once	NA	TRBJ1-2	TGTGCCAGCAGTACTACGATTTATGGCTACACCTTC	CASSTTIYGYTF
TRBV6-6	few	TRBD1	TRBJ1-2	TGTGCCAGCAGTACACAGGGGGCGGCGTCCGGCTACACCTTC	CASSTQGAASGYTF
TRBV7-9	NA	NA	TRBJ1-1	TGTGCCAGCAGCTTAGAGTGGGGGCCGGGGACTGAAGCTTTCTTT	CASSLEWGPGTEAFF
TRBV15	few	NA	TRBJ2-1	TGTGCCACGGGGGCGAATGAGCAGTTCTTC	CATGANEQFF
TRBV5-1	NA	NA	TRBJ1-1	TGCGCCAGCAGCTTGCTGGCCGGGGGGGTAGGGAACACTGAAGCTTTCTTT	CASSLLAGGVGNTEAFF
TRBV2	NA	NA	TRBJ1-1	TGTGCCAGAACAATTGAAGCTTTCTTT	CARTIEAFF
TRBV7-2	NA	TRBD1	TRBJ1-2	TGTGCCAGCAGCACCAGACAGGGTTCAGCAGGCTACACCTTC	CASSTRQGSAGYTF
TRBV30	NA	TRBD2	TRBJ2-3	TGTGCCTGGAGTGTAGCGGGGAGAGGAGATACGCAGTATTTT	CAWSVAGRGDTQYF
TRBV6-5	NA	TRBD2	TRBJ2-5	TGTGCCAGCAGGGAACTAGCGGGAGTCCGGGAGACCCAGTACTTC	CASRELAGVRETQYF
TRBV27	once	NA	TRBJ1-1	TGTGCCAGCAGTTTATCTAGAGGGACTGCTTTCTTT	CASSLSRGTAFF
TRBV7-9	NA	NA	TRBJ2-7	TGTGCCAGTTCCCACCTGACTAAACCGCCCTACGAGCAGTACTTC	CASSHLTKPPYEQYF
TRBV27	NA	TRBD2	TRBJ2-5	TGTGCCAGCAGTTCTAGCGGGAGGGCCAGTGAGACCCAGTACTTC	CASSSSGRASETQYF
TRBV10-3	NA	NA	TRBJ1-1	TGTGCCATCAGTGAGTCGATTTATGGGAACAGGGACACTGAAGCTTTCTTT	CAISESIYGNRDTEAFF
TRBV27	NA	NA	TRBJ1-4	TGTGCCAGCAGCGCAGGGTTGGGTAATGAAAAACTGTTTTTT	CASSAGLGNEKLFF
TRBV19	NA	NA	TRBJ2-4	TGTGCCACCCAAAAGGGGGGGAGAGACATTCAGTACTTC	CATQKGGRDIQYF
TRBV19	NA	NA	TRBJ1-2	TGTGCCAGTAGTACCCCTCGGCCAGGCCAAGCCTATGGCTACACCTTC	CASSTPRPGQAYGYTF
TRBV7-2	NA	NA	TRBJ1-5	TGTGCCAGCAGCTTATGGCGACAGGGCAATCAGCCCCAGCATTTT	CASSLWRQGNQPQHF
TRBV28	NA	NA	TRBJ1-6	TGTGCCAGCACCCCCTCGGGCTATAATTCACCCCTCCACTTT	CASTPSGYNSPLHF
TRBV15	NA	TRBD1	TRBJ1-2	TGTGCCACCAGCGGAGGGACAGGGGACTATGGCTACACCTTC	CATSGGTGDYGYTF
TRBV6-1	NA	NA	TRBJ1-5	TGTGCCAGCAGTGAAGAGGGGAACCAGCCCCAGCATTTT	CASSEEGNQPQHF
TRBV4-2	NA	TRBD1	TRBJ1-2	TGTGCCAGCAGCCAACAGTCGGGACAGGGGGCGTATGGCTACACCTTC	CASSQQSGQGAYGYTF
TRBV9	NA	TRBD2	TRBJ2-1	TGTGCCAGCAGCGTAGTCGGGAGGCTCTACAATGAGCAGTTCTTC	CASSVVGRLYNEQFF
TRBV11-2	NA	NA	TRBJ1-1	TGTGCCAGCAGCTTATACAGGAACACTGAAGCTTTCTTT	CASSLYRNTEAFF
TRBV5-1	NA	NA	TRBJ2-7	TGCGCCAGCAGCTTGGTCTCAGGGGCCTACGAGCAGTACTTC	CASSLVSGAYEQYF
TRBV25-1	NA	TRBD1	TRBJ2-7	TGTGCCAGCAGTGAAGGGACAGTCCACGAGCAGTACTTC	CASSEGTVHEQYF
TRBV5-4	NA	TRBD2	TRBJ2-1	TGTGCCAGCAGCTTGGCGCGGGAGAGGGATGAGCAGTTCTTC	CASSLARERDEQFF
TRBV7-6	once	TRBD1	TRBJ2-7	TGTGCCAGCAGCTTAGGGACAGGGGCCTCATACGAGCAGTACTTC	CASSLGTGASYEQYF